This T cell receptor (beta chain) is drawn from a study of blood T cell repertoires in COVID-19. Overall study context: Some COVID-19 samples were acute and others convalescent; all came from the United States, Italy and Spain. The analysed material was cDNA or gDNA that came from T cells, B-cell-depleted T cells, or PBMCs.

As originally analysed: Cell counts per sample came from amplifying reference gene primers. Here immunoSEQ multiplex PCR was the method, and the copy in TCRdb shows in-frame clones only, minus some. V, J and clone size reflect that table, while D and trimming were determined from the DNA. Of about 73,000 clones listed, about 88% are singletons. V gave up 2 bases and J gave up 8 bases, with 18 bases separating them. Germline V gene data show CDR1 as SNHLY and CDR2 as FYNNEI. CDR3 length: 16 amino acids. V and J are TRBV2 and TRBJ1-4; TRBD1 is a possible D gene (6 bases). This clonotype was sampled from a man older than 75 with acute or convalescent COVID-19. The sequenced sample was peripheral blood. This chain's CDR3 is CASSEPTGGQWEKLFF. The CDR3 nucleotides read TGTGCCAGCAGTGAACCGACGGGGGGGCAATGGGAAAAACTGTTTTTT. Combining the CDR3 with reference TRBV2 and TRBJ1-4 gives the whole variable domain EPEVTQTPSHQVTQMGQEVILRCVPISNHLYFYWYRQILGQKVEFLVSFYNNEISEKSEIFDDQFSVERPDGSNFTLKIRSTKLEDSAMYFCASSEPTGGQWEKLFFGSGTQLSVL.